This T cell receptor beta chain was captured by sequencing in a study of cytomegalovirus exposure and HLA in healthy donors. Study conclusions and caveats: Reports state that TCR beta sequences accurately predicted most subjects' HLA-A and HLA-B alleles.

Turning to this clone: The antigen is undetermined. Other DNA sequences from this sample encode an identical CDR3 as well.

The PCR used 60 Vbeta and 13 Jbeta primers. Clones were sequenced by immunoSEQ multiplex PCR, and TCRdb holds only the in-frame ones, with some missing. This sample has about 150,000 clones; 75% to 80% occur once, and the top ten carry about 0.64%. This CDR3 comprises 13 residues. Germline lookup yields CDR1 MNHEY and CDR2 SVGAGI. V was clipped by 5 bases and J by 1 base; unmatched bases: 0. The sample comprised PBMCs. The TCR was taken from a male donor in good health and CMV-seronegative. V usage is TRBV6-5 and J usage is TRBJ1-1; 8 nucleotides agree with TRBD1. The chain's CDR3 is CASSGQGNTEAFF. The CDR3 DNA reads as TGTGCCAGCAGTGGACAGGGGAACACTGAAGCTTTCTTT.